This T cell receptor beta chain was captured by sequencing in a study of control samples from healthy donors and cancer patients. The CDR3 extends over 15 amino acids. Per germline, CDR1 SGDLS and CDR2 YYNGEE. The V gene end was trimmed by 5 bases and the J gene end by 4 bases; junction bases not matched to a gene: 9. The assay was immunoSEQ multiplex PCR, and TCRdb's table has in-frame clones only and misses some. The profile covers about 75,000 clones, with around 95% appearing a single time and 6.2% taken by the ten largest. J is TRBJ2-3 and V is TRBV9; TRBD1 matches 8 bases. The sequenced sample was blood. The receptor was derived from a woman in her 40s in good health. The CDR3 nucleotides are TGTGCCAGCAGAGGCTCACAACAGGGGGCAGATACGCAGTATTTT. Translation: CASRGSQQGADTQYF.